This paragraph covers one T cell receptor (beta chain) sequence. What antigen it recognizes has not been identified. No base-level quality is on record; no much larger clone is a single base apart. The immunoSEQ Assay, a bias-controlled multiplex PCR, was used to amplify TCRbeta CDR3 regions from genomic DNA. The authors' pipeline ran thus. Nucleated cell counts per sample were estimated from amplification of reference gene primers within the assay. To quantify the absolute abundance of each unique TCRbeta CDR3 rearrangement, sequence reads were collapsed and filtered. For each sample, productive Simpson clonality was calculated as the square root of Simpson's diversity index over productive rearrangements. TCRdb provides this immuneACCESS table in a form limited to in-frame rearrangements. Some clones are lacking; in checked studies, under half of them reflect an unresolved V gene, and why the rest are absent is not known. That table furnishes V, J and clone size, whereas the DNA furnished D and trimming. Counted in this sample were roughly 230,000 clones; over 70% of them appeared once. The ten largest make up around 8% of the sample.

Taken from cysteine to phenylalanine, the CDR3 has 15 residues. Of the read, only the CDR3 DNA is kept; its 45 bases are in frame from base 1. CDR1 and CDR2 are drawn from the germline V gene (reference sequence): DFQATT, SNEGSKA. Trimming takes 3 bases off V and 8 bases off J; junction bases not matched to a gene: 13. This record belongs to a study of blood T cell repertoires in COVID-19 (dated by TCRdb to 2018 to 2020). Regarding the research as a whole: The collaborator samples originated in the United States, Italy and Spain and spanned the acute and convalescent phases of COVID-19. The material from the prospective study consisted of cDNA or gDNA derived from T cells, B-cell-depleted T cells, or PBMCs. Deeply sampled blood TCRbeta repertoires from subjects exposed to, actively infected with, or recovered from COVID-19 were included in the dataset. The repertoires were released in a freely available public database intended as a resource for research on the immune response to SARS-CoV-2. The samples were drawn from two sources: the first 160 participants of the ongoing ImmuneRACE study, and 950 to 1,500 subjects contributed by 6 global collaborators. Sample metadata almost always included a de-identified subject ID, COVID-19 status, age in years and sex. Where HLA class I and class II types were available, the types were taken from metadata supplied by the sample provider, not from assay-based typing. Results the study describes overall, beyond this receptor: The quantity of clinical and demographic metadata differed by source and by participant and was supplied without curation.

Each collaborating institution followed its own protocols to collect whole blood in K2EDTA tubes. Collaborator samples were shipped for TCRbeta analysis as frozen whole blood, isolated PBMCs, or DNA extracted from either sample type. The source material was peripheral blood. The source of this sequence is a woman older than 75 with acute or convalescent COVID-19. The chain joins TRBV20-1 to TRBJ1-2; the junction holds 9 bases that match TRBD1. The DNA is TGCAGTGCTAGTACCGCCGGGACAGGGTCAGGAGGCTACACCTTC. Translated, this gives CSASTAGTGSGGYTF.